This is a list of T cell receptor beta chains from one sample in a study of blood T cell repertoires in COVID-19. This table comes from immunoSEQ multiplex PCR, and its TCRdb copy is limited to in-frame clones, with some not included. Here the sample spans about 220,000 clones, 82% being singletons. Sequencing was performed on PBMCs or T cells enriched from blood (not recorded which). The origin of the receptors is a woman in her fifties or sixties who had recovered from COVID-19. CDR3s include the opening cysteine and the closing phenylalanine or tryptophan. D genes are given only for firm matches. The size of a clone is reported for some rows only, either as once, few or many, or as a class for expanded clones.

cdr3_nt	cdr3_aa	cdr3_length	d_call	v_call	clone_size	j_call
TGTGCCAGTAGGACCTCCGGGACAGGGAAAAGGGATGAGCAGTTCTTC	CASRTSGTGKRDEQFF	16	TRBD1	TRBV19	.	TRBJ2-1
TGTGCCAGCAATGGACAGGGGGCAGACACCGGGGAGCTGTTTTTT	CASNGQGADTGELFF	15	TRBD1	TRBV2	.	TRBJ2-2
TGTGCCAGCAGTGTTGCAGGTTATGGCTACACCTTC	CASSVAGYGYTF	12	.	TRBV2	.	TRBJ1-2
TGTGCCAGCAGCCGGATGACAGGGAACACTGAAGCTTTCTTT	CASSRMTGNTEAFF	14	.	TRBV5-6	.	TRBJ1-1
TGTGCCAGCAGCTTACGAAAGCGGGAGTTCTCCTCCAGCTCCTACAATGAGCAGTTCTTC	CASSLRKREFSSSSYNEQFF	20	TRBD2	TRBV13	.	TRBJ2-1
TGTGCCAGCAGTGAAGGCGGGCGCAATCAGCCCCAGCATTTT	CASSEGGRNQPQHF	14	.	TRBV2	.	TRBJ1-5
TGTGCCAGCAGTTGGGACAGGGGAAACACCGGGGAGCTGTTTTTT	CASSWDRGNTGELFF	15	TRBD1	TRBV2	few	TRBJ2-2
TGTGCCAGCAGTTCCCTCCGACAGGGGAATCAGCCCCAGCATTTT	CASSSLRQGNQPQHF	15	TRBD1	TRBV27	.	TRBJ1-5
TGTGCCAGTAGTACAACCCTCCAGGGAAGGGTGTTTAATGAGCAGTTCTTC	CASSTTLQGRVFNEQFF	17	.	TRBV19	.	TRBJ2-1
TGTGCCAGCTCACCAATGGCGGGACAGGGTACCAATGAGCAGTTCTTC	CASSPMAGQGTNEQFF	16	TRBD1	TRBV18	.	TRBJ2-1